These 31 T cell receptor beta chains share one sample of origin, sequenced in a study of neurological immune-mediated disorders (dated by TCRdb to between 2018 and 2020). Sample time point, as interpreted from the label and publication: longitudinal time-point 3. The library was produced with 5' RACE. Sequencing used an Illumina HiSeq 2500. The raw public reads went through TCRdb reprocessing: fastp at Q25, MiXCR clone calling, in-frame beta chains kept. A single entry per CDR3 protein holds the most common genes and DNA from its merged rows. For this sample the table gives roughly 48,000 distinct CDR3 sequences, of which roughly an eighth were detected only once. The ten largest clones add up to around 10% of the sample. Source material: PBMCs. The receptor set was obtained from a male donor with HTLV-1-associated myelopathy (HAM/TSP).

The table lists this clonotype with many counts. V usage is TRBV4-1 and J usage is TRBJ1-2; D is unclear. This CDR3 has 14 residues. Trimming shortened V by 2 bases and J by 5 bases, and 12 bases separated the two germline ends. The germline gives CDR1 MGHRA, CDR2 YSYEKL. The DNA for the CDR3 is TGCGCCAGCAGCCAAACAGACGGGCGGTATGGCTACACCTTC. Encoded protein: CASSQTDGRYGYTF.

This clonotype appeared many times. The rearrangement uses TRBV20-1 and TRBJ1-3; perhaps TRBD1 as D (5 bases). Germline lookup yields CDR1 DFQATT and CDR2 SNEGSKA (reference sequence). This CDR3 has 15 residues. V was clipped by 4 bases and J by 0 bases, with 13 bases between them. The chain's CDR3 is CSATPGGSSGNTIYF. The CDR3, as DNA: TGCAGTGCTACCCCGGGGGGGTCCTCTGGAAACACCATATATTTT.

This clonotype has at least ten counts. This sequence joins TRBV6-5 and TRBJ1-1; D perhaps matches TRBD1 (5 bases). Per germline, CDR1 MNHEY and CDR2 SVGAGI. V lost 0 bases and J 1 base, leaving 6 bases between the germline ends. The CDR3 runs 14 residues. This CDR3 is CASSYSGGNTEAFF. The CDR3 DNA reads as TGTGCCAGCAGTTACTCGGGGGGGAACACTGAAGCTTTCTTT.

By share of the sample, this clonotype is medium-sized. CDR3 in DNA: TGCGCCAGCAGCTTCCGCTCTCAAGAGACCCAGTACTTC. Translated: CASSFRSQETQYF. The rearrangement links TRBV5-1 to TRBJ2-5; D is ambiguous. CDR1 is SGHRS and CDR2 is YFSETQ in the germline V gene. V was pared by 2 bases and J by 2 bases, with 7 bases between. This CDR3 has 13 amino acids.

There are a few counts of this clonotype. V gene TRBV7-8 combines with J gene TRBJ1-3; D gene uncertain. The CDR3 consists of 16 residues. The germline V and J ends were trimmed by 0 bases and 2 bases, with 11 bases remaining between them. The germline V gene encodes CDR1 SGHVS and CDR2 FQNEAQ. CDR3 region: CASSLAVAAPGNTIYF. CDR3 nucleotides: TGTGCCAGCAGCTTAGCGGTGGCAGCCCCTGGAAACACCATATATTTT.

This clonotype was counted ten times or more. The chain uses TRBV12-3 or TRBV12-4 and TRBJ1-5; D remains ambiguous. This CDR3 spans 16 amino acids. V lost 6 bases, J lost 0 bases, and 15 bases lay in between. The chain's CDR3 is CASSPPSRLSNQPQHF. The CDR3 DNA follows: TGTGCCAGCAGCCCCCCCTCCAGGCTTAGCAATCAGCCCCAGCATTTT.

This clonotype was counted ten times or more. J is TRBJ1-3 and V is TRBV5-1; D unclear. V lost 0 bases, J lost 0 bases, and 7 bases lay in between. The CDR3 has 15 residues. Germline V gene data show CDR1 as SGHRS and CDR2 as YFSETQ. CDR3 DNA sequence: TGCGCCAGCAGCTTGGTCGGAGACTCTGGAAACACCATATATTTT. It codes for CASSLVGDSGNTIYF.

This clonotype was seen at least ten times. The chain combines TRBV11-2 with TRBJ2-1, with 8 bases that match TRBD1. Germline CDR1 and CDR2: SGHAT and FQNNGV. The CDR3 extends over 16 amino acids. V lost 1 base to trimming and J lost 4 bases; unmatched junction nucleotides: 6. The CDR3 DNA follows: TGTGCCAGCAGCTTAGCCGGGACAGGAGATTACAATGAGCAGTTCTTC. Residues: CASSLAGTGDYNEQFF.

This clonotype was observed a handful of times. The V call is TRBV6-2 or TRBV6-3, the J call TRBJ2-7, with D uncertain. Germline loops: CDR1 MNHEY, CDR2 SVGEGT. The CDR3 is made up of 14 amino acids. V lost 0 bases to trimming and J lost 1 base, with 7 bases between them. CDR3: CASSYSDGSYEQYF. Here the CDR3 DNA reads TGTGCCAGCAGTTACTCGGACGGGTCCTACGAGCAGTACTTC.

This clonotype was recorded at least ten times. The V gene is TRBV29-1, the J gene TRBJ2-5; 8 nucleotides line up with TRBD1. The CDR3 extends over 12 amino acids. The V gene's germline CDR1 is SQVTM and CDR2 ANQGSEA. V lost 4 bases, J lost 4 bases, and 2 bases stayed unmatched. The chain's CDR3 is CSVGRGRETQYF. The CDR3 region has the DNA TGCAGCGTTGGCAGGGGGCGAGAGACCCAGTACTTC.

Of note for this clonotype: Possible read error: a much larger clone is one base away. The chain is built from TRBV3-1 and TRBJ1-5; no clear D gene. Germline CDR1 reads LGHDT; CDR2 reads YNNKEL (reference sequence). The ends were cut back, 0 bases at V and 4 bases at J, with 7 bases in the middle. CDR3 length equals 14 residues. This CDR3 reads CASSQDPMNQPQHF. CDR3 bases: TGTGCCAGCAGCCAAGATCCTATGAATCAGCCCCAGCATTTT.

This clonotype occurred many times. The rearrangement joins TRBV10-1 to TRBJ2-5, with D hard to call. Trimming cost V 11 bases and J 12 bases, with 10 bases left between them. Germline assignment: CDR1 WNHNN and CDR2 SYGVQD (reference sequence). This CDR3 comprises 8 residues. In DNA form, the CDR3 reads TGCGCCGACCACCCGGAGTACTTC. Translated, it gives CADHPEYF.

This clonotype was picked up many times. CDR3 region: CASSVARLFLSGANVLTF. The CDR3 DNA sequence: TGTGCCAGCAGCGTAGCCCGGCTTTTCCTTTCCGGGGCCAACGTCCTGACTTTC. V usage is TRBV9 and J usage is TRBJ2-6; the D is unclear. This CDR3 contains 18 residues. With 0 bases removed from V and 4 bases from J, the gap between germline ends came to 17 bases. The germline V gene has CDR1 SGDLS and CDR2 YYNGEE. Full variable domain (rest looked up from reference TRBV9 and TRBJ2-6): DSGVTQTPKHLITATGQRVTLRCSPRSGDLSVYWYQQSLDQGLQFLIQYYNGEERAKGNILERFSAQQFPDLHSELNLSSLELGDSALYFCASSVARLFLSGANVLTFGAGSRLTVL.

Many counts were recorded for this clonotype. J is TRBJ1-2 and V is TRBV5-1, with D uncertain. The CDR3 consists of 14 residues. In germline, CDR1 is SGHRS, CDR2 YFSETQ. V was pared by 0 bases and J by 4 bases, with 10 bases between. The CDR3 protein is CASSLEQTTYGYTF. As DNA, the CDR3 is TGCGCCAGCAGCTTGGAACAGACAACCTATGGCTACACCTTC.

This clonotype has a count of ten or more. This chain uses TRBV6-1 with TRBJ1-1; D possibly corresponds to TRBD1 (5 bases). The germline gives CDR1 MNHNS, CDR2 SASEGT. With 2 bases removed from V and 6 bases from J, the gap between germline ends came to 13 bases. The CDR3 runs 14 residues. The CDR3 reads CASSESGRVAEAFF. In DNA, the CDR3 is TGTGCCAGCAGTGAAAGTGGCAGGGTGGCTGAAGCTTTCTTT.

The table lists this clonotype with many counts. The chain carries TRBV9 and TRBJ1-6; perhaps TRBD1 as D (5 bases). The V gene lost 4 bases and the J gene lost 1 base, with 9 bases spanning the gap. The CDR3 covers 15 residues. The germline V gene encodes CDR1 SGDLS and CDR2 YYNGEE. The CDR3 sequence: CASSMGGSYNSPLHF. In DNA, the CDR3 is TGTGCCAGCAGCATGGGGGGGTCCTATAATTCACCCCTCCACTTT. The full variable domain, rest sourced from reference TRBV9 and TRBJ1-6, is DSGVTQTPKHLITATGQRVTLRCSPRSGDLSVYWYQQSLDQGLQFLIQYYNGEERAKGNILERFSAQQFPDLHSELNLSSLELGDSALYFCASSMGGSYNSPLHFGNGTRLTVT.

This clonotype was seen repeatedly, ten times or more. The chain uses TRBV15 and TRBJ1-1; unclear D gene. Germline CDR1 reads LNHNV; CDR2 reads YYDKDF (reference sequence). With 3 bases removed from V and 3 bases from J, the gap between germline ends came to 11 bases. The CDR3 covers 14 residues. CDR3 DNA: TGTGCCACCAGCAGGGAAATTGGGGACACTGAAGCTTTCTTT. Translating it yields CATSREIGDTEAFF.

This clonotype occurred many times. The rearrangement links TRBV7-2 to TRBJ2-1; 10 bases fit TRBD1. This CDR3 comprises 14 residues. Germline lookup yields CDR1 SGHTA and CDR2 FQGNSA. After removal of 7 bases from V and 9 bases from J, the junction contained 9 bases not matched to a gene. CDR3 DNA: TGTGCCAGCACCCTACCGGGACAGGGGTTTGAGCAGTTCTTC. This translates into CASTLPGQGFEQFF.

In its sample, this clonotype was seen many times. The rearrangement joins TRBV5-1 to TRBJ2-7; possibly TRBD1 for D (5 bases). The V end lost 4 bases, the J end lost 0 bases, and 11 bases lay between the germline ends. There are 14 residues in the CDR3. Germline V lookup: CDR1 SGHRS, CDR2 YFSETQ. The CDR3 DNA follows: TGCGCCAGCAGCGGTACAGGCGTCTCCTACGAGCAGTACTTC. Translation gives CASSGTGVSYEQYF.

In regard to this clonotype: This clone may be a read error of a much larger clone one base away. The V call is TRBV12-3 or TRBV12-4, the J call TRBJ2-1; 8 bases line up with TRBD1. The CDR3 is 14 residues long. Here the CDR3 reads CPSSLQGAVGEQFF. The CDR3 bases are TGTCCCAGCAGTCTCCAGGGGGCGGTGGGTGAGCAGTTCTTC.

This clonotype has at least ten counts. At one end, the junction sequence differs from germline, possibly due to a read error. This chain uses TRBV2 with TRBJ2-5, with 7 bases that match TRBD1. The CDR3 length is 11 residues. The germline V gene has CDR1 SNHLY and CDR2 FYNNEI. CDR3 sequence: CASNSEGGPRF. The CDR3 DNA sequence: TGTGCCAGCAATAGTGAAGGGGGCCCCCGCTTC.

This clonotype was observed many times. The chain employs TRBV10-2 and TRBJ2-3; D is undetermined. The CDR3 consists of 17 residues. V was trimmed by 5 bases and J by 0 bases, leaving 18 bases between them. Germline CDR1 WSHSY, CDR2 SAAADI. The CDR3 spells CASSRFYRAVSTDTQYF. Written as DNA, the CDR3 is TGCGCCAGCAGTAGATTCTACCGGGCGGTTAGCACAGATACGCAGTATTTT.

Many counts were recorded for this clonotype. This rearrangement joins TRBV5-5 to TRBJ2-7; 11 bases agree with TRBD1. V lost 5 bases, J lost 3 bases, and 7 bases stayed unmatched. The CDR3 totals 15 residues. Germline V gene sequence: CDR1 SGHKS, CDR2 YYEKEE (reference sequence). Written as DNA, the CDR3 is TGTGCCAGCAGTTTGTCCGGGACAGGGGGCTACGAGCAGTACTTC. Its translation is CASSLSGTGGYEQYF.

The sample holds many counts of this clonotype. V usage is TRBV20-1 and J usage is TRBJ2-7; D is unresolved. The CDR3 spans 12 residues. Deletions cut 2 bases from V and 4 bases from J, with 9 bases between. CDR1 and CDR2 from the germline V gene are DFQATT and SNEGSKA (reference sequence). The CDR3 reads CSARLKSYEQYF. Here the CDR3 DNA reads TGCAGTGCTAGATTAAAGTCATACGAGCAGTACTTC.

Concerning this clonotype: A read error may explain this, as a much larger clone is one base away. This is likely a read error, given that the CDR3 carries no conserved phenylalanine or tryptophan at its end. The chain has TRBV20-1 and TRBJ2-5, with TRBD1 matching 8 bases. This CDR3 region has 13 residues. Germline V lookup: CDR1 DFQATT, CDR2 SNEGSKA (reference sequence). With V trimmed by 5 bases and J by 3 bases, 5 bases remained unmatched. The CDR3 here is CSAEQGAEETQYI. CDR3 nucleotide sequence: TGCAGTGCTGAGCAGGGGGCTGAAGAGACCCAGTACATC.

The table lists this clonotype with many counts. The chain recombines TRBV10-3 with TRBJ1-5; D may be TRBD1 (5 bases). CDR1 and CDR2 from the germline V gene are ENHRY and SYGVKD. V lost 3 bases and J lost 5, with 8 bases in between. CDR3 length: 13 amino acids. The CDR3 DNA reads TGTGCCATCAGTGACCAGGGACATCAGCCCCAGCATTTT. This translates into CAISDQGHQPQHF.

In this sample, this clonotype turned up many times. The chain combines TRBV18 with TRBJ2-7; D unclear. The CDR3 sequence is 12 residues long. Germline lookup yields CDR1 KGHSH and CDR2 LQKENI. The V gene lost 3 bases and the J gene lost 3 bases, with 6 bases spanning the gap. Here the CDR3 DNA reads TGTGCCAGCTCACCCGACAACTACGAGCAGTACTTC. Translated, it gives CASSPDNYEQYF.

This chain connects TRBV4-3 to TRBJ1-6; maybe TRBD1 (5 bases). This CDR3 has 13 residues. V gave up 6 bases and J gave up 5 bases, with 8 bases separating them. Germline V gene data show CDR1 as LGHNA and CDR2 as YSLEER. The CDR3 sequence: CASRNRNNSPLHF. The CDR3 nucleotides read TGCGCCAGCAGAAACAGGAATAATTCACCCCTCCACTTT.

This clonotype was observed a handful of times. The V gene is TRBV7-2, the J gene TRBJ2-7, with D possibly matching TRBD2 (5 bases). The CDR3 is 13 amino acids. CDR1 is SGHTA and CDR2 is FQGNSA in the germline V gene. V shed 5 bases and J shed 0 bases, with 8 bases lying between them. The CDR3, as DNA: TGTGCCAGCAGCCTAACTAGCTCCTACGAGCAGTACTTC. Its translation is CASSLTSSYEQYF.

The chain has TRBV20-1 and TRBJ1-5; D gene uncertain. CDR3 size: 15 residues. V lost 6 bases, J lost 3 bases, and 18 bases lay in between. From germline, CDR1 is DFQATT and CDR2 SNEGSKA (reference sequence). CDR3 nucleotide sequence: TGCAGTGCAATGGCCGGGAGCGGGGACAATCAGCCCCAGCATTTT. Translated: CSAMAGSGDNQPQHF.

This clonotype was observed many times. This sequence joins TRBV4-3 and TRBJ2-5; 8 bases map to TRBD1. This CDR3 has 15 residues. The germline V gene encodes CDR1 LGHNA and CDR2 YSLEER. J lost 5 bases, V lost 1 base, and 6 bases had no gene match. DNA of the CDR3: TGCGCCAGCAGCCAAGGATGGGGACAGGCCGAGACCCAGTACTTC. As protein: CASSQGWGQAETQYF.